These 4 T cell receptor beta chains were sequenced from one sample in a study of blood T cells in healthy people across ages. Next came a second PCR, run for about 7 to 12 cycles, which used a sample-barcoded 5' primer along with a J-beta primer mix. A single record per CDR3 protein comes from TCRdb applying MiXCR to the 5' RACE reads. The table lists 1 million to 1.2 million distinct CDR3 sequences, more than 30% of them singletons, with roughly 13% in the top ten. The sample comprised blood. All receptors come from a man aged 18 to 29 in good health.

The chain carries TRBV2 and TRBJ1-4; D is possibly TRBD1 (5 bases). V was shortened by 0 bases and J by 9 bases, with 17 bases between the two germline ends. The length of the CDR3 is 16 residues. CDR1 and CDR2 (germline): SNHLY, FYNNEI. The CDR3 nucleotides are TGTGCCAGCAGTGAAGCGCTATCCAGGGTGGAGAAAAAACTGTTTTTT. It translates to CASSEALSRVEKKLFF.

This clonotype showed up just a few times. This chain uses TRBV5-4 with TRBJ2-7, with D hard to call. Trimming cost V 1 base and J 4 bases, with 9 bases left between them. The CDR3 consists of 13 residues. In germline, CDR1 is SGHNT, CDR2 YYREEE (reference sequence). The CDR3 DNA reads as TGTGCCAGCAGCTTGTATCAACAGTACGAGCAGTACTTC. Its protein product is CASSLYQQYEQYF.

The chain joins TRBV11-2 to TRBJ2-1, with D possibly matching TRBD1 (5 bases). Germline V CDR1 and CDR2: SGHAT, FQNNGV. V dropped 0 bases and J dropped 12 bases, with 15 bases sitting between them. The CDR3 has 14 residues. The CDR3 loop is CASSLDIRVEVQFF. In DNA form, the CDR3 reads TGTGCCAGCAGCTTAGACATCAGGGTTGAGGTGCAGTTCTTC.

J is TRBJ2-4 and V is TRBV20-1; D might be TRBD2 (6 bases). The J call could be wrong; TRBJ2-7 is a better fit for the DNA end. There are 13 residues in the CDR3. Germline CDR1 DFQATT, CDR2 SNEGSKA (reference sequence). The CDR3 bases are TGCAGTGCCGGGGCCCTCCAGGAGGGCGAGCAGTACTTC. This sequence encodes CSAGALQEGEQYF.